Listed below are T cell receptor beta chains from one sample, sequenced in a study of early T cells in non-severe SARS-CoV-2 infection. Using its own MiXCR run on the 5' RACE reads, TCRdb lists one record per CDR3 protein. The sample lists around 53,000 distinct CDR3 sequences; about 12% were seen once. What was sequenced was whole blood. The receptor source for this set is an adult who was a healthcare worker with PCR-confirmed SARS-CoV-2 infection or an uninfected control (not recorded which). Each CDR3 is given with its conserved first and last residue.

CDR3 protein: CASSLARGSDGDTQYF
V gene: TRBV7-2

CDR3 protein: CSVEDPDRSSYNEQFF
V gene: TRBV29-1

CDR3 protein: CAISGDSGNTIYF
V gene: TRBV10-3

CDR3 protein: CASSYTLRDRGRDTEAFF
V gene: TRBV5-5

CDR3 protein: CASSPTGSGPYNEQFF
V gene: TRBV2

CDR3 protein: CASNYRGSNQPQHF
V gene: TRBV27

CDR3 protein: CASRQTSGILSEQFF
V gene: TRBV2

CDR3 protein: CASSLGAEIYGYTF
V gene: TRBV5-5

CDR3 protein: CASSPRTSSTGELFF
V gene: TRBV3-1

CDR3 protein: CSVQGTTEAFF
V gene: TRBV29-1

CDR3 protein: CSADILEGDTQYF
V gene: TRBV20-1

CDR3 protein: CASSIMTSGGRYNEQFF
V gene: TRBV19

CDR3 protein: CSVTRRGATYGYTF
V gene: TRBV29-1

CDR3 protein: CSARKRGGTDTQYF
V gene: TRBV20-1

CDR3 protein: CASSRGTGRETYNEQFF
V gene: TRBV7-6

CDR3 protein: CASSFLRETEAFF
V gene: TRBV11-2

CDR3 protein: CSVEIGGRYNEQFF
V gene: TRBV29-1

CDR3 protein: CAPGQLNEQFF
V gene: TRBV20-1

CDR3 protein: CASSVGDSSYEQYF
V gene: TRBV9

CDR3 protein: CASSFPDRAKYEQYF
V gene: TRBV6-6

CDR3 protein: CASSLKKSEGQGPYEQYF
V gene: TRBV7-9

CDR3 protein: CASNGGQLTDTQYF
V gene: TRBV7-8

CDR3 protein: CASSLVPNNYGYTF
V gene: TRBV7-9

CDR3 protein: CASTGDPGGDEQYF
V gene: TRBV11-3

CDR3 protein: CASTNLRADRGPNYGYTF
V gene: TRBV28

CDR3 protein: CATSSIRGLGEQYF
V gene: TRBV15

CDR3 protein: CSASTLTYEQYF
V gene: TRBV20-1

CDR3 protein: CSVEDGFASGVSEQYF
V gene: TRBV29-1

CDR3 protein: CASSFESSYEQYF
V gene: TRBV11-2

CDR3 protein: CASSLDLSTSVYGYTF
V gene: TRBV5-1

CDR3 protein: CASSYEVVRGSPRNEQFF
V gene: TRBV7-9

CDR3 protein: CASILSDTPIPGELFF
V gene: TRBV6-6

CDR3 protein: CATGKRQGNEKLFF
V gene: TRBV15

CDR3 protein: CASSAFQRGASSYNEQFF
V gene: TRBV2

CDR3 protein: CASGRPTGSGQPQHF
V gene: TRBV27

CDR3 protein: CASGGASYGYTF
V gene: TRBV6-1

CDR3 protein: CASSFRGLTRTDTQYF
V gene: TRBV5-1

CDR3 protein: CASSSPQGGQPQHF
V gene: TRBV28

CDR3 protein: CASRWGLEGNEQFF
V gene: TRBV6-5

CDR3 protein: CSVREQDSGNTIYF
V gene: TRBV29-1

CDR3 protein: CASSWDAGKAFF
V gene: TRBV7-2

CDR3 protein: CASSLSGGNTEAFF
V gene: TRBV7-3

CDR3 protein: CASSYSPVRVGNNEQFF
V gene: TRBV6-5

CDR3 protein: CASSLRTVRNTQYF
V gene: TRBV27